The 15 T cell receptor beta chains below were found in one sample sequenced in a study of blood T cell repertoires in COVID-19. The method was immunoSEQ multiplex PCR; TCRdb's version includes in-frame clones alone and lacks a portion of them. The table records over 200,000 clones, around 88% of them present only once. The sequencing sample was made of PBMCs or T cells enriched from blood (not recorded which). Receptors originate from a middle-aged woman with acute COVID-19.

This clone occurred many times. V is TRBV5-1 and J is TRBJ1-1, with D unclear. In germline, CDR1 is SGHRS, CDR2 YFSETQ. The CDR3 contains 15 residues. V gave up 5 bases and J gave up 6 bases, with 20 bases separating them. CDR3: CASRPAGVGGSEAFF. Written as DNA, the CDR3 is TGCGCCAGCAGGCCAGCAGGTGTCGGCGGGTCTGAAGCTTTCTTT.

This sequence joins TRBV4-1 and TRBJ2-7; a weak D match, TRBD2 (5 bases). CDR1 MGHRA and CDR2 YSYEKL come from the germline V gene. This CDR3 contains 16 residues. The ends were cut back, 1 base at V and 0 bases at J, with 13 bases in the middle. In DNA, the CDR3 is TGCGCCAGCAGCCAAGGGAGCATGGGGAGCTCCTACGAGCAGTACTTC. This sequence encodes CASSQGSMGSSYEQYF.

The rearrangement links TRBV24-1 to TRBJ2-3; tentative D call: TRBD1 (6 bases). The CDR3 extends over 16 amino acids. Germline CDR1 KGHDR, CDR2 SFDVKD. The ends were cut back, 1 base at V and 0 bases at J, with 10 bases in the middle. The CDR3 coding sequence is TGTGCCACCAGTGATTTCCGGACAGCCAGCACAGATACGCAGTATTTT. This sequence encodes CATSDFRTASTDTQYF.

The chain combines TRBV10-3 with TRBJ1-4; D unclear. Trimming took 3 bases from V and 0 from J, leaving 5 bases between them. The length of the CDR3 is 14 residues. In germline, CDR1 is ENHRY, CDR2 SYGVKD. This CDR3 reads CAISEKPTNEKLFF. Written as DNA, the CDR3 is TGTGCCATCAGTGAAAAGCCAACTAATGAAAAACTGTTTTTT.

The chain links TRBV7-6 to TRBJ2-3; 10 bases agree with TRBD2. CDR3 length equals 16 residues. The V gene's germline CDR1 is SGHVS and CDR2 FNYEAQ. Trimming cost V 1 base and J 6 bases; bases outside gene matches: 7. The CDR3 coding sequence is TGTGCCAGCAGCTTAGGGACTAGCGGCGAGTGGGATACGCAGTATTTT. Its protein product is CASSLGTSGEWDTQYF. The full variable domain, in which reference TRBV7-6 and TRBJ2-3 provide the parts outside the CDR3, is GAGVSQSPRYKVTKRGQDVALRCDPISGHVSLYWYRQALGQGPEFLTYFNYEAQQDKSGLPNDRFSAERPEGSISTLTIQRTEQRDSAMYRCASSLGTSGEWDTQYFGPGTRLTVL.

CDR3 residues: CASHSIEAFF. The CDR3 nucleotides read TGCGCCAGCCACTCAATTGAAGCTTTCTTT. V usage is TRBV5-1 and J usage is TRBJ1-1; D is undetermined. The CDR3 is 10 amino acids. Germline assignment: CDR1 SGHRS and CDR2 YFSETQ. Trimming left V 7 bases short and J 7 bases short, with 8 bases between.

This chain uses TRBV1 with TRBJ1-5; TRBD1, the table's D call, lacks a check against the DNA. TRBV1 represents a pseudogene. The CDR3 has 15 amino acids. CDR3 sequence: CTSSHAQGVYQPQHF. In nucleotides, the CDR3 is TGCACCAGCAGCCATGCTCAGGGGGTTTATCAGCCCCAGCATTTT.

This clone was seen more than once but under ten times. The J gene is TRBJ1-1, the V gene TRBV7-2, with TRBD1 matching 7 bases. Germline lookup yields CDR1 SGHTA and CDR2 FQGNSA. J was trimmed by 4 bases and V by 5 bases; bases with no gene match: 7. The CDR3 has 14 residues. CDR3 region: CASSVQGGITEAFF. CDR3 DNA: TGTGCCAGCAGCGTTCAAGGGGGCATCACTGAAGCTTTCTTT.

CDR3 nucleotide sequence: TGTGCCAGCAGTAAAGGGACAGCTTTAGGGACCGGGGAGCTGTTTTTT. The encoded protein is CASSKGTALGTGELFF. The chain links TRBV6-1 to TRBJ2-2, with TRBD1 matching over 7 bases. Germline CDR1 is MNHNS and CDR2 is SASEGT. CDR3 size: 16 residues. V gave up 5 bases and J gave up 5 bases; unmatched junction bases: 11.

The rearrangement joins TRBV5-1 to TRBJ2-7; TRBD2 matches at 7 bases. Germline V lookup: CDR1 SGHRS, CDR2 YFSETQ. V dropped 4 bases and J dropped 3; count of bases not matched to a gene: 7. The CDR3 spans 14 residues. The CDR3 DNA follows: TGCGCCAGCAGCGATCGGACGGGGGGCTACGAGCAGTACTTC. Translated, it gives CASSDRTGGYEQYF.

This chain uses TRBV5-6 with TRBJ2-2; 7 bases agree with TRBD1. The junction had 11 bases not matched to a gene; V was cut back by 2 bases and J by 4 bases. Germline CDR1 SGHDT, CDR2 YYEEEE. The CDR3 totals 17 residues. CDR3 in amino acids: CASSFAFGRGSTGELFF. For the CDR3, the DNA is TGTGCCAGCAGCTTCGCATTCGGCAGGGGGTCCACCGGGGAGCTGTTTTTT.

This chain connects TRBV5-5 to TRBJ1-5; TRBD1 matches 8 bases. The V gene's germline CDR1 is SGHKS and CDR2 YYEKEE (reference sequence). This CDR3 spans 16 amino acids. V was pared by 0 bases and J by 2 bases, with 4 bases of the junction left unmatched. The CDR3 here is CASSLAATGGNQPQHF. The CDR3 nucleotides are TGTGCCAGCAGCTTGGCTGCGACAGGGGGCAATCAGCCCCAGCATTTT.

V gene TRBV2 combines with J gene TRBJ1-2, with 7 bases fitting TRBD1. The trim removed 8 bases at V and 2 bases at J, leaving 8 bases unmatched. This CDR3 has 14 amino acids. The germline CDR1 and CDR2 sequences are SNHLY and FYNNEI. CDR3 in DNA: TGTGCCAGCCGTGTACGGGGACAGAACTATGGCTACACCTTC. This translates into CASRVRGQNYGYTF.

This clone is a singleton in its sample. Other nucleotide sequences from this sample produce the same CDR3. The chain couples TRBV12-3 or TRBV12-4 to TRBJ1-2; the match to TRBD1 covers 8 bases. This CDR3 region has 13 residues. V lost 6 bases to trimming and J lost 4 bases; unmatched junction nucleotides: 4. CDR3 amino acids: CASSPGQGYGYTF. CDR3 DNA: TGTGCCAGCAGCCCCGGACAGGGCTATGGCTACACCTTC.

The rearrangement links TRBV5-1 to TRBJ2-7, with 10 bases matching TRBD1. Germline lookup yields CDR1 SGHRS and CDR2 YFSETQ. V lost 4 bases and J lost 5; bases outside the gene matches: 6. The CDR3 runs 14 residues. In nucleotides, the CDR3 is TGCGCCAGCAGCCCGGGACAGGGGTTTCACGAGCAGTACGTC. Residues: CASSPGQGFHEQYV.